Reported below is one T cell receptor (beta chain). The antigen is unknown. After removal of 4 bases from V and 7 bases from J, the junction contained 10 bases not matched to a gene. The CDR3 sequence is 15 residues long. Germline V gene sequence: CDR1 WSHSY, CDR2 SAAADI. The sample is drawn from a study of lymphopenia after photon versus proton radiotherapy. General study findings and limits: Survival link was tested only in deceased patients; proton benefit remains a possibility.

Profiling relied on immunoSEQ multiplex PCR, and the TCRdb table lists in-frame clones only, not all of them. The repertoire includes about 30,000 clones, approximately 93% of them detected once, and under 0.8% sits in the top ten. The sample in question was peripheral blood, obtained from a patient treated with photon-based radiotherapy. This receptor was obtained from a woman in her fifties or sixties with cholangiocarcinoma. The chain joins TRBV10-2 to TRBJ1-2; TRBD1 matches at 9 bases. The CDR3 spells CASSGLGDRVSGYTF. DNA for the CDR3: TGCGCCAGCAGTGGGCTGGGGGACAGGGTGTCTGGCTACACCTTC.